Listed below are T cell receptor beta chains from one sample, sequenced in a study of blood T cells in healthy people across ages. TCRdb reanalysed the 5' RACE reads using MiXCR and keeps one entry per CDR3 protein. The sample records around 1,000,000 distinct CDR3 sequences, 20% to 25% being singletons. A further study also used this sample, focusing on T cells of mothers and their children.

Input material: blood. These receptors were obtained from a girl aged 2 to 9 in good health. The CDR3 runs from the conserved cysteine through the conserved F or W. Fields, in order: V gene, J gene, clone size, D gene, CDR3 DNA, CDR3 protein. A D gene is named only where the DNA matches it firmly. Size is omitted from some rows. Given values are once, few, many or a class for expanded clones.

V gene: TRBV7-8
J gene: TRBJ1-5
clone size: NA
D gene: NA
CDR3 DNA: TGTGCCAGCAGCGTTTACAGACTCAATCAGCCCCAGCATTTT
CDR3 protein: CASSVYRLNQPQHF

V gene: TRBV20-1
J gene: TRBJ2-5
clone size: few
D gene: TRBD2
CDR3 DNA: TGCAGTGCCCCAAAGTGGGGGGGTGGCTTGGAGACCCAGTACTTC
CDR3 protein: CSAPKWGGGLETQYF

V gene: TRBV9
J gene: TRBJ2-1
clone size: NA
D gene: NA
CDR3 DNA: TGTGCCAGCAGCGTAGTGCTAGGCATAGGAGAGCAGTTCTTC
CDR3 protein: CASSVVLGIGEQFF

V gene: TRBV24-1
J gene: TRBJ2-1
clone size: few
D gene: NA
CDR3 DNA: TGTGCCACCAGTGAAAATGGACAGGCGGGGAATGAGCAGTTCTTC
CDR3 protein: CATSENGQAGNEQFF

V gene: TRBV10-3
J gene: TRBJ1-1
clone size: few
D gene: TRBD1
CDR3 DNA: TGTGCCATCAGTGGGGGGACAGGGAGGACTGAAGCTTTCTTT
CDR3 protein: CAISGGTGRTEAFF

V gene: TRBV4-3
J gene: TRBJ2-3
clone size: few
D gene: NA
CDR3 DNA: TGCGCCAGCAGCCAGGTTGGGGGGGCCAAAGACACAGATACGCAGTATTTT
CDR3 protein: CASSQVGGAKDTDTQYF

V gene: TRBV7-3
J gene: TRBJ2-1
clone size: many
D gene: TRBD2
CDR3 DNA: TGTGCCAGCAGCTTAGGAGCGGGGGGCTACAATGAGCAGTTCTTC
CDR3 protein: CASSLGAGGYNEQFF

V gene: TRBV15
J gene: TRBJ2-5
clone size: few
D gene: NA
CDR3 DNA: TGTGCCACCTCCCCAGGTCAAGAGACCCAGTACTTC
CDR3 protein: CATSPGQETQYF

V gene: TRBV5-1
J gene: TRBJ2-1
clone size: NA
D gene: TRBD2
CDR3 DNA: TGCGCCAGCGGGTCGGGAGCGGGGCAATCCTACAATGAGCAGTTCTTC
CDR3 protein: CASGSGAGQSYNEQFF

V gene: TRBV7-2
J gene: TRBJ2-1
clone size: NA
D gene: TRBD2
CDR3 DNA: TGTGCCGGGAGGACTAGCGGGGGGTACAATGAGCAGTTCTTC
CDR3 protein: CAGRTSGGYNEQFF

V gene: TRBV29-1
J gene: TRBJ2-1
clone size: NA
D gene: TRBD2
CDR3 DNA: TGCAGCGTCCCTAGCGGGAACTATGAGCAGTTCTTC
CDR3 protein: CSVPSGNYEQFF

V gene: TRBV7-9
J gene: TRBJ1-2
clone size: few
D gene: TRBD1
CDR3 DNA: TGTGCCAGCAGCCTCGAACAGGGGTACCATGGCTACACCTTC
CDR3 protein: CASSLEQGYHGYTF

V gene: TRBV5-1
J gene: TRBJ2-1
clone size: NA
D gene: NA
CDR3 DNA: TGCGCCAGCAGCTTGCTCCGTCCGGGCAGCCCTTCCTACAATGAGCAGTTCTTC
CDR3 protein: CASSLLRPGSPSYNEQFF

V gene: TRBV12-3/TRBV12-4
J gene: TRBJ1-6
clone size: NA
D gene: TRBD1
CDR3 DNA: TGTGCCAGCAGTCGGGACAGTCCAATCTATAATTCACCCCTCCACTTT
CDR3 protein: CASSRDSPIYNSPLHF

V gene: TRBV25-1
J gene: TRBJ2-1
clone size: NA
D gene: NA
CDR3 DNA: TGTGCCAGCCGGTCGGGCGGGACCTACAATGAGCAGTTCTTC
CDR3 protein: CASRSGGTYNEQFF